The source of this TCR beta chain is a study of post-analysis software for immune sequencing data. Across the whole study: Patients had relapsing-remitting, secondary progressive or progressive-relapsing multiple sclerosis; some lacked subtype.

Unique molecular identifiers featured in each of the TCR beta cDNA libraries. T cells numbering about 0.85 to 11 million yielded cDNA molecules that totaled about 500,000. TCRdb independently ran MiXCR on the PCR reads; one entry per CDR3 protein. The data hold about 190,000 distinct CDR3 sequences, with about 30% observed a single time. The germline V and J ends were trimmed by 1 base and 7 bases, with 10 bases remaining between them. The CDR3 has 13 amino acids. This clonotype was observed a handful of times. Its target is not known. Study results and limitations: A significant reduction in normalized Chao1 diversity was observed in multiple sclerosis patients versus controls. Five TRBV segments, including TRBV5-6, TRBV5-1 and TRBV20-1, were more frequent in patients than controls. Pronounced co-clustering by F measure was evident among identically batched samples.

The TCR was taken from a girl aged 2 to 17 with multiple sclerosis. Source material: blood. This chain uses TRBV12-3 or TRBV12-4 with TRBJ1-1, with unresolved D. The CDR3 DNA sequence: TGTGCCAGCAGTTTAGAGACGGGGATTGAAGCTTTCTTT. It encodes CASSLETGIEAFF.